This T cell receptor (beta chain) came from a study of blood T cell repertoires in COVID-19. Sequencing used immunoSEQ multiplex PCR; TCRdb keeps in-frame clones, though not all of them. This table holds 300,000 to 500,000 clones, over 75% found once. Germline V gives CDR1 SGDLS, CDR2 YYNGEE. V lost 0 bases to trimming and J lost 3 bases; unmatched junction nucleotides: 4. The CDR3 loop spans 15 amino acids. Participant age was about 18 to 89 years, and participants resided in about two dozen US areas. Participants were placed into cohorts based on the clinical history they reported. The receptor was derived from a woman in her forties with acute COVID-19. The gene calls are TRBV9 and TRBJ2-5; 8 bases are shared with TRBD2. Source material: PBMCs or T cells enriched from blood (not recorded which). As DNA, the CDR3 is TGTGCCAGCAGCGTAGATGTTAGCGGGGAAGAGACCCAGTACTTC. Translating it yields CASSVDVSGEETQYF.